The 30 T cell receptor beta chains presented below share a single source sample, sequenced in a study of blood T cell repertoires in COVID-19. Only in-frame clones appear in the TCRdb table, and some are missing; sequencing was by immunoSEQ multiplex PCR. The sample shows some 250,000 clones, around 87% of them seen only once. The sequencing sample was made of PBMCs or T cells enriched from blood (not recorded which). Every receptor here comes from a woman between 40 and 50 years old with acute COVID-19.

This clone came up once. The CDR3 is CASRDLAGDSYEQYF. CDR3 in DNA: TGTGCCAGCAGGGACCTAGCGGGAGACTCCTACGAGCAGTACTTC. The J gene is TRBJ2-7, the V gene TRBV5-4; 10 positions match TRBD2. Per germline, CDR1 SGHNT and CDR2 YYREEE (reference sequence). The CDR3 runs to 15 residues. Losses at the gene ends were 5 bases for V and 0 bases for J; bases not matched to a gene: 5.

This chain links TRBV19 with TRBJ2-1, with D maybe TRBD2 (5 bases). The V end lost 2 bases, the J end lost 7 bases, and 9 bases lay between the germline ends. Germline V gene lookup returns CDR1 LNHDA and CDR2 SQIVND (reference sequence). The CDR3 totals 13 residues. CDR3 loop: CASSIYTGNEQFF. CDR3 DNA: TGTGCCAGTAGTATATATACGGGGAATGAGCAGTTCTTC.

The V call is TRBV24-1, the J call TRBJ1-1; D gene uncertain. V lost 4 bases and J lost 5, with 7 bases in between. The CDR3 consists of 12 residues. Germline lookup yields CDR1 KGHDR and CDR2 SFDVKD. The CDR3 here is CATSESGTEAFF. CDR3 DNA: TGTGCCACCAGTGAATCAGGTACTGAAGCTTTCTTT.

The CDR3 reads CASRETGGNSNQPQHF. The CDR3, as DNA: TGCGCCAGCAGGGAGACAGGGGGTAATAGCAATCAGCCCCAGCATTTT. The V gene is TRBV10-1, the J gene TRBJ1-5; 9 nucleotides match TRBD1. CDR1 and CDR2 (germline): WNHNN, SYGVQD (reference sequence). Losses at the gene ends were 6 bases for V and 0 bases for J; bases not matched to a gene: 6. The CDR3 covers 16 residues.

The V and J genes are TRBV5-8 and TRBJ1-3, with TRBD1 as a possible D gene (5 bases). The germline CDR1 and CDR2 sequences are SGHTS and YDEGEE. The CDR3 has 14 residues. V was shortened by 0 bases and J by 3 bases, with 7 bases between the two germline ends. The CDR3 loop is CASSLGQNGNTIYF. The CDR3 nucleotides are TGTGCCAGCAGCTTGGGACAGAATGGAAACACCATATATTTT.

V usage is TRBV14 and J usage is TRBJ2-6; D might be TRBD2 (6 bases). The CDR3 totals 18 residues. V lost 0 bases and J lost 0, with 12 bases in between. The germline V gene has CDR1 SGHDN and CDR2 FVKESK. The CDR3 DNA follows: TGTGCCAGCAGCCAAGATTTGGGAGGAGGCTCTGGGGCCAACGTCCTGACTTTC. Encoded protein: CASSQDLGGGSGANVLTF.

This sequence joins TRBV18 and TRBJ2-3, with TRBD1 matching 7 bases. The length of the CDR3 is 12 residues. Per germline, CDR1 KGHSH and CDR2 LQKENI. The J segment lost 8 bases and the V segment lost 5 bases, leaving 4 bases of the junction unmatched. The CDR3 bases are TGTGCCAGCTCAGGACAGGCACTTACGCAGTATTTT. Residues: CASSGQALTQYF.

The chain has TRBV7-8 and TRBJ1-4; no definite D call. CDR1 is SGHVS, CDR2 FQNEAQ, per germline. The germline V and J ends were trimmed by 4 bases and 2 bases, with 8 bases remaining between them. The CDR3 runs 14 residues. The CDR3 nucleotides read TGTGCCAGCAGCTCCCAGATCACTAATGAAAAACTGTTTTTT. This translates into CASSSQITNEKLFF.

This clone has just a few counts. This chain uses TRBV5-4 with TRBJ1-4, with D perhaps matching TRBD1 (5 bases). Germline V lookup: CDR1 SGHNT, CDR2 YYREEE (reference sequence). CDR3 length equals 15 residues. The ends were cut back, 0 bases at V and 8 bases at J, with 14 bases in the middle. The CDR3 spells CASSLGPGGREKLFF. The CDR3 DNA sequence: TGTGCCAGCAGCTTGGGTCCGGGGGGAAGGGAAAAACTGTTTTTT.

The chain's CDR3 is CASSPAPGDEQYF. CDR3 DNA: TGTGCCAGCTCACCCGCGCCAGGGGACGAGCAGTACTTC. The J gene is TRBJ2-7, the V gene TRBV18, with a tentative D call TRBD1 (6 bases). Deletions cut 3 bases from V and 5 bases from J, with 11 bases between. Germline CDR1 reads KGHSH; CDR2 reads LQKENI. The CDR3 covers 13 residues.

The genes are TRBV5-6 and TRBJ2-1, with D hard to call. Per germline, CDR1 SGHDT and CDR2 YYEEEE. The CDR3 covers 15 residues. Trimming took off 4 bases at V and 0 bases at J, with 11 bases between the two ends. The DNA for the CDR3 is TGTGCCAGCAGCCTATTATTGAGCTCCTACAATGAGCAGTTCTTC. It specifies CASSLLLSSYNEQFF.

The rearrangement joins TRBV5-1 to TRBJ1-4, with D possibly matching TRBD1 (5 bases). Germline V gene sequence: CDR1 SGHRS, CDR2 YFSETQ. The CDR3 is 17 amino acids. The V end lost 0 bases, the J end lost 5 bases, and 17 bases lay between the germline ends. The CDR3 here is CASSLVGNSRGNEKLFF. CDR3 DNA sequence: TGCGCCAGCAGCTTGGTAGGGAACTCAAGGGGCAATGAAAAACTGTTTTTT.

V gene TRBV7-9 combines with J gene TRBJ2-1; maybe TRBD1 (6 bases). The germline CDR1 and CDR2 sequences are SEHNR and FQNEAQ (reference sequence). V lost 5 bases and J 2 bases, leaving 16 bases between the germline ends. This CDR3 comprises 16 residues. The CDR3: CASSQTGTPPYNEQFF. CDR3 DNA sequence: TGTGCCAGCAGCCAGACCGGGACACCGCCCTACAATGAGCAGTTCTTC.

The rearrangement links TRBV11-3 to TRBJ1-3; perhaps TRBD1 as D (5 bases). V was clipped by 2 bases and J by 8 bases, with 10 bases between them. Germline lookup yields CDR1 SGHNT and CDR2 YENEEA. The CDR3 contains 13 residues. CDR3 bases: TGTGCCAGCAGCTTATTTCTAGGGGACACCATATATTTT. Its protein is CASSLFLGDTIYF.

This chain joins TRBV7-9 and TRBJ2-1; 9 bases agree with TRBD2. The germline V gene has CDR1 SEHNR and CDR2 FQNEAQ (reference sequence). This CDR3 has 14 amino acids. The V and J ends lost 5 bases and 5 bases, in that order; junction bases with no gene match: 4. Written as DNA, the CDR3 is TGTGCCAGCAGCCCTAGCGGGAATAACAATGAGCAGTTCTTC. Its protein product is CASSPSGNNNEQFF.

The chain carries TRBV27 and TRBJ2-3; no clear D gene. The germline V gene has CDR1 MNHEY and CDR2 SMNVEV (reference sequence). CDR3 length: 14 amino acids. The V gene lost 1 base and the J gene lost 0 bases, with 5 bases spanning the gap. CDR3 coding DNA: TGTGCCAGCAGTTTATTCGGTAGCACAGATACGCAGTATTTT. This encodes CASSLFGSTDTQYF.

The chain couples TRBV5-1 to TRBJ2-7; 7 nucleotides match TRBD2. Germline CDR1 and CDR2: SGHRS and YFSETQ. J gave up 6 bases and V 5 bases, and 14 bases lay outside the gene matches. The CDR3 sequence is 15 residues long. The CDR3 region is CASSDIGTGGGEQYF. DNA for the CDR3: TGCGCCAGCAGTGATATAGGGACGGGGGGTGGCGAGCAGTACTTC.

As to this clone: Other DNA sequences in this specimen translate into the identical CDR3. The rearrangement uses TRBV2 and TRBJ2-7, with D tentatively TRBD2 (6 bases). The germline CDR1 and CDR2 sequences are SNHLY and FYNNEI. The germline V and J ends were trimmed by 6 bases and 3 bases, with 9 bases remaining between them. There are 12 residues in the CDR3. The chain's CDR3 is CASRGGLYEQYF. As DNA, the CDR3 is TGTGCCAGCAGGGGGGGACTCTACGAGCAGTACTTC.

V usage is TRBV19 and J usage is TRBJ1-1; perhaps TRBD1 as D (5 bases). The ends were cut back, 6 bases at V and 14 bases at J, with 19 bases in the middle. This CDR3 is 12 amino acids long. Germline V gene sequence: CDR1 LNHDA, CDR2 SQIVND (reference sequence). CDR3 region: CASSPSGGPCFF. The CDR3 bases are TGTGCCAGTAGCCCTTCGGGGGGACCTTGCTTCTTT.

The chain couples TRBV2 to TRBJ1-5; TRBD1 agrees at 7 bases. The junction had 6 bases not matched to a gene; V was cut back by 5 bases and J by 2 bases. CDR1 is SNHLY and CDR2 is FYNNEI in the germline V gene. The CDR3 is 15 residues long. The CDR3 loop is CASSPDRDGNQPQHF. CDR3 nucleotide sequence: TGTGCCAGCAGTCCCGACAGGGATGGCAATCAGCCCCAGCATTTT.

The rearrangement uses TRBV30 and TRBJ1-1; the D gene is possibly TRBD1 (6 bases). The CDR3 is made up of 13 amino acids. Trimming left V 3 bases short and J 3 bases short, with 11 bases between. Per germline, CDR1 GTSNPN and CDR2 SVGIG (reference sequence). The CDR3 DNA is TGTGCCTGGAGGGATGACAGGCACACTGAAGCTTTCTTT. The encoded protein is CAWRDDRHTEAFF.

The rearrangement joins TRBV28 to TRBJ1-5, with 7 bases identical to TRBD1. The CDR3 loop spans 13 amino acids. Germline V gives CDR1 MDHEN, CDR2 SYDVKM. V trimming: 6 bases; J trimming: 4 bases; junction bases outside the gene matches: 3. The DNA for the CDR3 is TGTGCCAGCAGACCGGGACAGAATCAGCCCCAGCATTTT. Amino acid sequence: CASRPGQNQPQHF.

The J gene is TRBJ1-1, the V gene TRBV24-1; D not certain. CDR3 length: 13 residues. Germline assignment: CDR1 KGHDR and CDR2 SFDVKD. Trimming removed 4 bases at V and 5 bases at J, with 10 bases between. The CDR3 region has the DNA TGTGCCACCAGTGAGGGGAGTGTGACTGAAGCTTTCTTT. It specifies CATSEGSVTEAFF.

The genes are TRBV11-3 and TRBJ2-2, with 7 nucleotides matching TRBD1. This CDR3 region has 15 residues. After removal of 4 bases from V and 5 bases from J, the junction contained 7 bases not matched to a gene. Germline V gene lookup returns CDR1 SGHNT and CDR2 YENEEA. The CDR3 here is CASSSLGQRTGELFF. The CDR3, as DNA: TGTGCCAGCAGCTCCTTGGGACAGAGAACCGGGGAGCTGTTTTTT.

CDR3 nucleotide sequence: TGCGCCAGCAGCCCCATGGACAGGGGGCCGGATACGCAGTATTTT. Translating gives CASSPMDRGPDTQYF. V is TRBV4-1 and J is TRBJ2-3, with 11 positions matching TRBD1. CDR3 size: 15 residues. The germline gives CDR1 MGHRA, CDR2 YSYEKL. V was pared by 4 bases and J by 6 bases, with 6 bases of the junction left unmatched.

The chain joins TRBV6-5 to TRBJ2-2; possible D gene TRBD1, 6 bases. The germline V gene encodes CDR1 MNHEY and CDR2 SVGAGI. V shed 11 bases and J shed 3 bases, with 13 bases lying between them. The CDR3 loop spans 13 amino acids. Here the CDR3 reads CAVPNRDTGELFF. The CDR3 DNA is TGTGCCGTCCCTAACAGGGACACCGGGGAGCTGTTTTTT.

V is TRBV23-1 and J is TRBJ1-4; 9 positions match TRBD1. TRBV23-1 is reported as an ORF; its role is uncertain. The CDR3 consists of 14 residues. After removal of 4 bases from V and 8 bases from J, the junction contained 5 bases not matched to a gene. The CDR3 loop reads CASSLGQGGEKLFF. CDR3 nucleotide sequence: TGCGCCAGCAGTCTGGGACAGGGAGGAGAAAAACTGTTTTTT.

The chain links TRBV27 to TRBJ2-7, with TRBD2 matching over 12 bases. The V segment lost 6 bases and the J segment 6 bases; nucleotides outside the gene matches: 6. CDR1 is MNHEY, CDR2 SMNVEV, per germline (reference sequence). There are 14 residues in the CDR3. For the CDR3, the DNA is TGTGCCAGCAGATGGACTAGCGGGACTGGCGAGCAGTACTTC. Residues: CASRWTSGTGEQYF.

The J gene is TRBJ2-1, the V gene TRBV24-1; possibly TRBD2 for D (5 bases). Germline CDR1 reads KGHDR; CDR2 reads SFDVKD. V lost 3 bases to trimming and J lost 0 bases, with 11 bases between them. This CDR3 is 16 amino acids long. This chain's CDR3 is CATSDPGVLSYNEQFF. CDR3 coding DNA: TGTGCCACCAGTGATCCCGGGGTTCTCTCCTACAATGAGCAGTTCTTC.

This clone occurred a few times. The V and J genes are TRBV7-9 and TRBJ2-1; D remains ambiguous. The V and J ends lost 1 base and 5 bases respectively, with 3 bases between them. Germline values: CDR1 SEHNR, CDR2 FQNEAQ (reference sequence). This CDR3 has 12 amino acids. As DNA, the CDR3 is TGTGCCAGCAGCTTAGATAACAATGAGCAGTTCTTC. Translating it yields CASSLDNNEQFF.